What follows is one T cell receptor beta chain and its context. Its target is not known. These data come from a study of immune cell composition in non-small cell lung cancer. Overall study: Histologic subtype was mainly adenocarcinoma or squamous cell carcinoma. Study-wide findings and caveats: TIL tumour reactivity correlated with maximal tumour-associated clone frequency in adenocarcinoma. Dominant in vivo tumour-associated clones were not shown to share tumour-reactive sequences. Tumour-associated clones >0.5% occurred in approximately 32% of adenocarcinomas, roughly 80% of squamous.

CDR1 is MGHDK and CDR2 is SYGVNS in the germline V gene. This CDR3 region has 15 residues. Germline trimming cut 1 base from V and 6 bases from J; bases unmatched to any gene: 4. Sequencing used immunoSEQ multiplex PCR; TCRdb keeps in-frame clones, though not all of them. The sample consists of fewer than 2,000 clones, around three quarters of them appearing once. The sequenced sample consisted of lung tumor tissue. The rearrangement joins TRBV25-1 to TRBJ2-1, with TRBD2 identical over 9 bases. The clonotype originates from a human donor with non-small cell lung cancer. The CDR3 nucleotides are TGTGCCAGCAGTGAATTAGTAGCGGGAGTCAATGAGCAGTTCTTC. Its translation is CASSELVAGVNEQFF.